The 30 T cell receptor beta chains given below trace back to one sample, sequenced in a study of T cell clonality in common variable immunodeficiency. Whole-study results and caveats: Reportedly, TCR beta sequences from common variable immunodeficiency showed fewer deletions and N-nucleotide insertions.

Sequencing was performed with immunoSEQ multiplex PCR; in TCRdb, only in-frame clones are kept and a portion is missing. The sample includes almost 20,000 clones, none of them occurring once. These receptors lack a known antigen. The sample taken for sequencing was peripheral blood mononuclear cells. These receptors all come from a human donor with common variable immunodeficiency.

This clone has a count of ten or more. The read halts 3 residues ahead of the CDR3 end, with the missing end drawn from the germline J gene. The rearrangement links TRBV11-2 to TRBJ1-6; possible D gene TRBD1, 6 bases. The CDR3 contains 14 residues. V was clipped by 5 bases and J by 7 bases, with 12 bases between them. CDR1 is SGHAT, CDR2 FQNNGV, per germline. The sequenced CDR3 bases are TGTGCCAGCAGCCGCGGGGGGCTCAATTCACCC. It yields the protein CASSRGGLNSP. In full, the CDR3 reads CASSRGGLNSPLHF.

This clone was detected many times. The read terminates 3 residues ahead of where the CDR3 ends, so the germline J gene completes it. The V call is TRBV2, the J call TRBJ2-2, with TRBD2 matching 8 bases. This CDR3 is built from 14 residues. Trimming cost V 3 bases and J 3 bases; bases outside gene matches: 0. Per the germline V gene, CDR1 is SNHLY and CDR2 is FYNNEI. The CDR3 bases that were read are TGTGCCAGCAGTGAGCGGGGGGACACCGGGGAG. Translation: CASSERGDTGE. The whole CDR3 protein reads CASSERGDTGELFF. Using reference TRBV2 and TRBJ2-2 for the parts outside the CDR3, the full variable domain is EPEVTQTPSHQVTQMGQEVILRCVPISNHLYFYWYRQILGQKVEFLVSFYNNEISEKSEIFDDQFSVERPDGSNFTLKIRSTKLEDSAMYFCASSERGDTGELFFGEGSRLTVL.

There are many counts of this clone. The sequence runs out 3 residues before the end of the CDR3; the remainder is reconstructed from the germline J gene. The chain is built from TRBV19 and TRBJ2-1; D unresolved. CDR1 LNHDA and CDR2 SQIVND come from the germline V gene (reference sequence). V was cut by 7 bases and J by 0 bases, with 7 bases left in between. The CDR3 spans 13 residues. This chain's CDR3 is CASMQSSYNEQFF. The CDR3 DNA, read in part, is TGTGCCAGTATGCAGAGCTCCTACAATGAG.

This clone showed up just a few times. The read ends 3 residues before the CDR3 terminus; that terminus is restored from the germline J gene. V is TRBV19 and J is TRBJ1-1; 11 bases match TRBD1. This CDR3 spans 15 amino acids. V was clipped by 4 bases and J by 4 bases; unmatched bases: 5. Germline V gene data show CDR1 as LNHDA and CDR2 as SQIVND (reference sequence). The sequenced CDR3 bases are TGTGCCAGTAGTAGTTCTGGACAGGGGGCCACTGAA. Its protein is CASSSSGQGATE. The complete CDR3 protein is CASSSSGQGATEAFF. Variable domain in full (rest from reference TRBV19 and TRBJ1-1): DGGITQSPKYLFRKEGQNVTLSCEQNLNHDAMYWYRQDPGQGLRLIYYSQIVNDFQKGDIAEGYSVSREKKESFPLTVTSAQKNPTAFYLCASSSSGQGATEAFFGQGTRLTVV.

This clone came up a few times. Read coverage stops 3 residues before the CDR3 terminus; the germline J gene supplies the remainder. The sample holds other DNA sequences that translate to the same CDR3. The chain couples TRBV7-2 to TRBJ2-7, with 12 bases matching TRBD2. The CDR3 loop spans 14 amino acids. V was clipped by 5 bases and J by 4 bases; unmatched bases: 3. CDR1 and CDR2 (germline): SGHTA, FQGNSA. CDR3 amino acids: CASSPTSGRYEQYF. The sequenced part of the CDR3 DNA is TGTGCCAGCAGCCCGACTAGCGGGAGATACGAG.

This clone was counted at least ten times. This CDR3 reads CSFYQQGKVLNTQYF. Partial CDR3 DNA: TGCAGTTTCTACCAACAGGGCAAGGTGTTGAATACG. This sequence joins TRBV20-1 and TRBJ2-3; tentatively, D is TRBD1 (6 bases). The CDR3 goes on 3 residues after the read ends, and that part is filled in from the germline J gene. This CDR3 comprises 15 residues. Germline CDR1 is DFQATT and CDR2 is SNEGSKA (reference sequence). Trimming took 8 bases from V and 7 from J, leaving 25 bases between them.

This clone was observed at least ten times. The read stops 3 residues short of the end of the CDR3; the missing end is completed from the germline J gene. The chain employs TRBV4-2 and TRBJ2-7, with a possible D match to TRBD1 (6 bases). This CDR3 is built from 14 residues. CDR1 is LGHNA, CDR2 YNFKEQ, per germline. Trimming removed 1 base at V and 1 base at J, with 8 bases between. The CDR3 loop reads CASSQAGESYEQYF. The sequenced CDR3 bases are TGTGCCAGCAGCCAAGCAGGGGAGTCCTACGAG.

This clone occurred many times. The sequence runs out 3 residues before the end of the CDR3; the remainder is reconstructed from the germline J gene. This chain uses TRBV19 with TRBJ2-7; maybe TRBD1 (5 bases). V was shortened by 3 bases and J by 3 bases, with 15 bases between the two germline ends. Germline CDR1 is LNHDA and CDR2 is SQIVND (reference sequence). The CDR3 is 15 residues long. The CDR3 bases that were read are TGTGCCAGTAGTATGGTGTTAGGGGCCCTCTACGAG. It specifies CASSMVLGALYE. The CDR3 in full is CASSMVLGALYEQYF. The full variable domain, its missing parts supplied by reference TRBV19 and TRBJ2-7, is DGGITQSPKYLFRKEGQNVTLSCEQNLNHDAMYWYRQDPGQGLRLIYYSQIVNDFQKGDIAEGYSVSREKKESFPLTVTSAQKNPTAFYLCASSMVLGALYEQYFGPGTRLTVT.

On this clone itself: The CDR3 end is not reached by the read, which stops 3 residues before it; the germline J gene fills it in. The chain combines TRBV2 with TRBJ1-5; D is unresolved. The CDR3 covers 13 residues. CDR1 and CDR2 (germline): SNHLY, FYNNEI. V dropped 6 bases and J dropped 6 bases, with 12 bases sitting between them. CDR3 bases read: TGTGCCAGCAGGATACAAGGTATTCAGCCC. Translated, it gives CASRIQGIQP. The whole CDR3 protein is CASRIQGIQPQHF.

This clone was recorded many times. CDR3 sequence: CSAERFTGELFF. The CDR3 DNA, read in part, is TGCAGCGCTGAGCGGTTCACCGGGGAG. The V and J genes are TRBV29-1 and TRBJ2-2, with D possibly matching TRBD2 (5 bases). Coverage ceases 3 residues before the CDR3 finishes, and the germline J gene fills in the end. With 7 bases removed from V and 4 bases from J, the gap between germline ends came to 10 bases. CDR3 length: 12 amino acids. Germline CDR1 SQVTM, CDR2 ANQGSEA.

There are many counts of this clone. The DNA ends 3 residues before the CDR3 does, and the rest of the CDR3 is filled in from the germline J gene. This chain connects TRBV7-3 to TRBJ1-1; possible D gene TRBD1, 6 bases. The CDR3 has 15 amino acids. Germline V gives CDR1 SGHTA, CDR2 FQGTGA. The V and J ends lost 3 bases and 1 base respectively, with 12 bases between them. The sequenced CDR3 bases are TGTGCCAGCAGCTTCGGGGGGGCGACGAACACTGAA. Its translation is CASSFGGATNTE. The entire CDR3 reads CASSFGGATNTEAFF.

The CDR3 spells CASSPPGQPYGYTF. The CDR3 DNA, read in part, is TGTGCCAGCTCACCCCCGGGACAGCCCTATGGC. The chain joins TRBV18 to TRBJ1-2; 7 positions agree with TRBD1. The read stops 3 residues short of the end of the CDR3; the missing end is completed from the germline J gene. After removal of 3 bases from V and 4 bases from J, the junction contained 5 bases not matched to a gene. There are 14 residues in the CDR3. Germline CDR1 is KGHSH and CDR2 is LQKENI.

This clone was seen many times. The observed sequence ends 3 residues before the CDR3 terminus, with the missing tail filled in from the germline J gene. This chain links TRBV19 with TRBJ2-7; D gene unclear. Germline CDR1 reads LNHDA; CDR2 reads SQIVND (reference sequence). The V gene lost 0 bases and the J gene lost 1 base, with 10 bases spanning the gap. There are 15 residues in the CDR3. CDR3 bases read: TGTGCCAGTAGTATAGATCCTAGTGGGTCCTACGAG. Translation gives CASSIDPSGSYE. The whole CDR3 region reads CASSIDPSGSYEQYF.

This clone was detected ten times or more. Coverage ceases 3 residues before the CDR3 finishes, and the germline J gene fills in the end. The rearrangement joins TRBV20-1 to TRBJ1-2; 9 nucleotides line up with TRBD1. Germline V gene sequence: CDR1 DFQATT, CDR2 SNEGSKA (reference sequence). The V segment lost 5 bases and the J segment 7 bases; nucleotides outside the gene matches: 8. CDR3 length: 13 residues. CDR3 DNA (partial): TGCAGTGCTGGGGGACAGGGCGACTCTGGC. It yields the protein CSAGGQGDSG. The whole CDR3 sequence is CSAGGQGDSGYTF.

This clone was detected many times. With the read ending 3 residues before the CDR3 end, the germline J gene is used to fill in that end. The genes are TRBV11-2 and TRBJ2-5, with 7 positions matching TRBD1. Germline V lookup: CDR1 SGHAT, CDR2 FQNNGV. The CDR3 loop spans 14 amino acids. The ends lost 5 bases at V and 1 base at J; junction bases unmatched: 4. This CDR3 reads CASSRRDSQETQYF. CDR3 DNA, as far as it was read: TGTGCCAGCAGCCGCCGGGACAGCCAAGAGACC.

This clone was seen repeatedly, ten times or more. The missing CDR3 end, 3 residues past where the read stops, is filled in from the germline J gene. V is TRBV30 and J is TRBJ2-5, with 9 positions matching TRBD1. The CDR3 has 17 amino acids. J was trimmed by 2 bases and V by 3 bases; bases with no gene match: 13. Germline CDR1 reads GTSNPN; CDR2 reads SVGIG (reference sequence). The CDR3 bases that were read are TGTGCCTGGAGGGCTAAAGGACAGGGGAGATTTCAAGAGACC. Protein sequence: CAWRAKGQGRFQET. The whole CDR3 sequence is CAWRAKGQGRFQETQYF.

This clone was recorded many times. The CDR3 end lies 3 residues beyond the end of the read and is filled in from the germline J gene. The gene calls are TRBV20-1 and TRBJ1-4; TRBD1 might be the D (5 bases). The CDR3 is made up of 15 amino acids. The V gene's germline CDR1 is DFQATT and CDR2 SNEGSKA (reference sequence). V gave up 2 bases and J gave up 4 bases, with 14 bases separating them. The CDR3 sequence is CSARKGGEGNEKLFF. The part of the CDR3 DNA that was read is TGCAGTGCTAGAAAGGGAGGGGAAGGTAATGAAAAA.

The table lists this clone with many counts. The read falls 3 residues short of the CDR3 end, and the missing part is taken from the germline J gene. This chain connects TRBV20-1 to TRBJ2-2; the match to TRBD2 covers 7 bases. The V and J ends lost 6 bases and 0 bases, in that order; junction bases with no gene match: 4. Germline CDR1 is DFQATT and CDR2 is SNEGSKA (reference sequence). The CDR3 length is 14 residues. The CDR3 DNA, read in part, is TGCAGTGCGATCGGACTAGCGAACACCGGGGAG. It is translated as CSAIGLANTGE. The entire CDR3 reads CSAIGLANTGELFF.

This clone was seen at least ten times. Read sequence stops 3 residues before the CDR3 end, and the germline J gene provides the missing end. V and J are TRBV20-1 and TRBJ2-3; 9 bases match TRBD2. The ends lost 4 bases at V and 3 bases at J; junction bases unmatched: 2. Germline V gene sequence: CDR1 DFQATT, CDR2 SNEGSKA (reference sequence). This CDR3 is built from 13 residues. The CDR3 bases that were read are TGCAGTGCTATCAGCGGGAGGACAGATACG. It yields the protein CSAISGRTDT. In full, the CDR3 is CSAISGRTDTQYF.

This clone was detected many times. The read ends 3 residues early relative to the CDR3; the germline J gene fills the gap. The chain joins TRBV5-1 to TRBJ2-3; D is unclear. This CDR3 region has 12 residues. The germline gives CDR1 SGHRS, CDR2 YFSETQ. With 3 bases removed from V and 6 bases from J, the gap between germline ends came to 8 bases. CDR3 DNA (partial): TGCGCCAGCAGCTCCTACGGGGATACG. Protein: CASSSYGDT. The entire CDR3 sequence reads CASSSYGDTQYF. Filled out from reference TRBV5-1 and TRBJ2-3, the complete variable domain reads KAGVTQTPRYLIKTRGQQVTLSCSPISGHRSVSWYQQTPGQGLQFLFEYFSETQRNKGNFPGRFSGRQFSNSRSEMNVSTLELGDSALYLCASSSYGDTQYFGPGTRLTVL.

Many counts were recorded for this clone. The read stops 3 residues short of the end of the CDR3; the missing end is completed from the germline J gene. The chain uses TRBV6-1 and TRBJ1-4, with 9 bases matching TRBD1. Per germline, CDR1 MNHNS and CDR2 SASEGT. The CDR3 consists of 17 residues. The trim removed 1 base at V and 5 bases at J, leaving 8 bases unmatched. CDR3 residues: CASSEEGSGTGNEKLFF. The sequenced part of the CDR3 DNA is TGTGCCAGCAGTGAAGAGGGATCCGGGACAGGGAATGAAAAA.

This clone has at least ten counts. Sequencing ends 3 residues short of the CDR3 end; the germline J gene provides the rest. This sample also contains other DNA sequences that code for the same CDR3. The rearrangement uses TRBV20-1 and TRBJ1-1; 8 bases match TRBD1. CDR3 length: 12 amino acids. Per the germline V gene, CDR1 is DFQATT and CDR2 is SNEGSKA (reference sequence). V shed 6 bases, J shed 4 bases, and the junction held 4 bases outside the gene matches. Incomplete CDR3 DNA: TGCAGTGCAACTGACAGGGGCACTGAA. It translates to CSATDRGTE. The CDR3, in full, reads CSATDRGTEAFF.

As regards this clone: The read ends 3 residues early relative to the CDR3; the germline J gene fills the gap. V and J are TRBV7-3 and TRBJ2-3; 9 nucleotides align to TRBD2. The junction had 5 bases not matched to a gene; V was cut back by 2 bases and J by 2 bases. Germline CDR1 reads SGHTA; CDR2 reads FQGTGA. This CDR3 region has 16 residues. The sequenced part of the CDR3 DNA is TGTGCCAGCAGCTTACTAGCGGGGAGCTACACAGATACG. Its translation is CASSLLAGSYTDT. The CDR3 reads in full as CASSLLAGSYTDTQYF.

This clone was observed many times. The CDR3 goes on 3 residues after the read ends, and that part is filled in from the germline J gene. The chain joins TRBV7-3 to TRBJ2-3; 9 nucleotides line up with TRBD2. This CDR3 has 16 amino acids. The germline V gene encodes CDR1 SGHTA and CDR2 FQGTGA. V gave up 2 bases and J gave up 2 bases; unmatched junction bases: 5. Partial CDR3 DNA: TGTGCCAGCAGCTTAGTTAGCGGGAGTCTCACAGATACG. Its protein is CASSLVSGSLTDT. The whole CDR3 sequence reads CASSLVSGSLTDTQYF.

This clone has ten or more counts. Partial CDR3 DNA: TGTGCCAGCTCAGCAGGGGGCGCGGGCTATGGC. Its protein product is CASSAGGAGYG. The whole CDR3 sequence reads CASSAGGAGYGYTF. The chain employs TRBV18 and TRBJ1-2, with TRBD1 matching 8 bases. The read is 3 residues too short to cover the CDR3 end, so that end is filled in from the germline J gene. V trimming: 5 bases; J trimming: 4 bases; junction bases outside the gene matches: 6. Germline CDR1 KGHSH, CDR2 LQKENI. This CDR3 has 14 amino acids.

In its sample, this clone was seen many times. The read finishes 3 residues shy of the CDR3 end, and the germline J gene is used to complete it. The chain employs TRBV18 and TRBJ1-4, with 7 bases aligning to TRBD1. Germline V lookup: CDR1 KGHSH, CDR2 LQKENI. Germline trimming cut 5 bases from V and 3 bases from J; bases unmatched to any gene: 6. The CDR3 has 15 residues. CDR3 sequence: CASSSRQGSNEKLFF. CDR3 DNA, as far as it was read: TGTGCCAGCTCATCCAGACAGGGCTCTAATGAAAAA.

Ten or more counts support this clone. Partial CDR3 DNA: TGTGCCAGCAGTCCCGGACAGGGTAGCACAGATACG. Residues: CASSPGQGSTDT. The entire CDR3 protein is CASSPGQGSTDTQYF. The chain combines TRBV7-9 with TRBJ2-3; 8 bases map to TRBD1. The read falls 3 residues short of the CDR3 end, and the missing part is taken from the germline J gene. V dropped 6 bases and J dropped 0; count of bases not matched to a gene: 5. The germline CDR1 and CDR2 sequences are SEHNR and FQNEAQ (reference sequence). The CDR3 is 15 residues long.

This clone occurred many times. The covered CDR3 bases are TGTGCCACCAGTGACGTTAACCAAGAGACC. This translates into CATSDVNQET. Given in full, the CDR3 is CATSDVNQETQYF. The V call is TRBV24-1, the J call TRBJ2-5; no clear D gene. The DNA ends 3 residues before the CDR3 does, and the rest of the CDR3 is filled in from the germline J gene. The V end lost 4 bases, the J end lost 0 bases, and 5 bases lay between the germline ends. This CDR3 has 13 residues. CDR1 and CDR2 (germline): KGHDR, SFDVKD.

This clone was seen only a few times. Read data end 3 residues before the CDR3 end; the end is taken from the germline J gene. V usage is TRBV20-1 and J usage is TRBJ1-2; 10 bases fit TRBD1. Germline V CDR1 and CDR2: DFQATT, SNEGSKA (reference sequence). This CDR3 region has 13 residues. V was pared by 6 bases and J by 6 bases, with 7 bases of the junction left unmatched. The sequenced part of the CDR3 DNA is TGCAGTGCCAAAAAGACAGGGGGCGATGGC. Its translation is CSAKKTGGDG. The whole CDR3 protein is CSAKKTGGDGYTF.

The table lists this clone with many counts. The missing CDR3 end, 3 residues past where the read stops, is filled in from the germline J gene. J is TRBJ1-1 and V is TRBV29-1; 7 bases match TRBD1. V shed 2 bases and J 2 bases; nucleotides not matched to a gene: 26. Per germline, CDR1 SQVTM and CDR2 ANQGSEA. This CDR3 is 21 amino acids long. The CDR3 reads CSVEIYRAQADRTTLNTEAFF. CDR3 bases read: TGCAGCGTTGAAATATACCGCGCGCAGGCGGACAGGACCACCTTAAACACTGAA.